This record concerns one TCR beta chain sequence. This entry comes from a study of spatial heterogeneity in lung cancer. TCRdb used MiXCR to reprocess the 5' RACE reads, holding one entry per CDR3 protein. The sample records 35,000 to 50,000 distinct CDR3 sequences, more than 20% being singletons. Documented time point: blood at routine non-recurrence follow-up after resection. There are 13 residues in the CDR3. Germline-derived CDR1 and CDR2 are SGHDT and YYEEEE. V lost 2 bases and J lost 10, with 13 bases in between. The chain couples TRBV5-6 to TRBJ2-1; D is possibly TRBD1 (6 bases). The source is a female donor with early-stage non-small cell lung cancer. The sample in question was PBMCs, obtained at follow-up. The CDR3 bases are TGTGCCAGCAGCTTTTCTAGAGGGGGAGAGCAGTTCTTC. Translated, it gives CASSFSRGGEQFF. Complete variable domain (other parts from reference TRBV5-6 and TRBJ2-1): DAGVTQSPTHLIKTRGQQVTLRCSPKSGHDTVSWYQQALGQGPQFIFQYYEEEERQRGNFPDRFSGHQFPNYSSELNVNALLLGDSALYLCASSFSRGGEQFFGPGTRLTVL.